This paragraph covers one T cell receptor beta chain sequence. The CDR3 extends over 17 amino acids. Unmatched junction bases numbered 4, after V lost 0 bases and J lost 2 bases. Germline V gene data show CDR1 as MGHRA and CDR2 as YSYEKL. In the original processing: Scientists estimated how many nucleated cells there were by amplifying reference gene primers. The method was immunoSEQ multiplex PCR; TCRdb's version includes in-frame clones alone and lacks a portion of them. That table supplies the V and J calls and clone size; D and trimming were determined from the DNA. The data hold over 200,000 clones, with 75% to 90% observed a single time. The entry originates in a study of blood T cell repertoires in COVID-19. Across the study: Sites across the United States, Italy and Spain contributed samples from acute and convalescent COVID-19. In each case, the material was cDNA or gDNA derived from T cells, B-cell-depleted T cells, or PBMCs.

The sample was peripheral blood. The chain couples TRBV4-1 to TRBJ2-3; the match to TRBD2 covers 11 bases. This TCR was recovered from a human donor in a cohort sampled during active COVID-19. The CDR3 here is CASSQESLAGDTDTQYF. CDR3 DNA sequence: TGCGCCAGCAGCCAAGAATCACTAGCGGGAGACACAGATACGCAGTATTTT.